This T cell receptor (beta chain) was documented in a study of CD8 T cells in ankylosing spondylitis (dated by TCRdb to the late 2010s). At the level of the whole study: The study profiled T cell receptor beta repertoires in healthy donors and ankylosing spondylitis patients to find disease-linked TCR variants. In total, the full study cohort was made up of 110 or so healthy donors and 25 or so ankylosing spondylitis patients. Peripheral blood was sampled, and synovial fluid was also collected from ankylosing spondylitis patients. On the study overall, not on this receptor specifically: The disease-linked clones had a CD8+ phenotype and were found at relatively low frequencies in peripheral blood. Some motif variants had previously been reported in the synovial fluid and blood of reactive arthritis patients, which suggests shared mechanisms of disease initiation. A TCR beta motif of about 8 highly homologous amino acid variants appeared characteristic of blood from ankylosing spondylitis patients. Significant enrichment of the disease-linked clones was reported in matched synovial fluid samples from ankylosing spondylitis patients.

The table lists this clonotype with a few counts. Which antigen it targets is not known. Nothing much larger sits one base from this clone, and base qualities are not available. The run used an Illumina HiSeq 2500. Quantitative 5'-RACE with molecular barcodes was the method used to prepare the TCR beta libraries. The authors' pipeline ran thus. To identify disease-linked TCR variants, a new computational method was used, one built on a probabilistic model of VDJ rearrangement. The raw public data were reprocessed by TCRdb itself: fastp quality trimming at Q25, MiXCR clonotype calling, in-frame beta chains only. Rows with one shared CDR3 protein collapse into an entry with the most common genes and DNA. None of the V and J calls come from the authors' own analysis; TCRdb made them. For this sample the table gives around 160,000 distinct CDR3 sequences, of which about 9.9% were detected only once. The ten largest clones represent 25% to 35% of the sample.

The germline V gene (reference sequence) provides CDR1 DFQATT and CDR2 SNEGSKA. Between the V and J ends, shortened by 0 bases and 5 bases respectively, the junction contains 10 bases. Including cysteine and phenylalanine, the CDR3 has 14 amino acids. Of the read, only the CDR3 DNA is kept; its 42 bases are in frame from base 1. The rearranged segments are TRBV20-1 and TRBJ2-2; the D gene identity is not certain. This TCR was sampled from a male donor with ankylosing spondylitis or in good health (not recorded which). The specimen sequenced was blood, either unsorted or a sorted T cell fraction (not recorded which). The CDR3 here reads CSARDLIGTGELFF. DNA sequence: TGCAGTGCTAGAGATTTGATTGGGACCGGGGAGCTGTTTTTT.